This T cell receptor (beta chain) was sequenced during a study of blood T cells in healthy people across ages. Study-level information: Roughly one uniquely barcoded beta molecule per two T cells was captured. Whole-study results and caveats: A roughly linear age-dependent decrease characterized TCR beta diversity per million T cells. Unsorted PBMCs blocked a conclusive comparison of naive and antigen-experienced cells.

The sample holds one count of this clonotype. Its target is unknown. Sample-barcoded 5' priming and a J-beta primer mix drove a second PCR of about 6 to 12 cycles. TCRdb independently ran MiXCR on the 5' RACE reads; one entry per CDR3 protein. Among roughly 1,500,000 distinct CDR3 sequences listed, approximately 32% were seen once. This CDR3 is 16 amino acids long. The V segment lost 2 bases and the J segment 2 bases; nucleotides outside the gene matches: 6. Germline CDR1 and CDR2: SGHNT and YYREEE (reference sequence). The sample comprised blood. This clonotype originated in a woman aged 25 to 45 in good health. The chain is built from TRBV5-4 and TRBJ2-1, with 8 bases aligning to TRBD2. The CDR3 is CASSFRGGTTYNEQFF. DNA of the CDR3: TGTGCCAGCAGCTTCCGGGGGGGAACCACCTACAATGAGCAGTTCTTC.